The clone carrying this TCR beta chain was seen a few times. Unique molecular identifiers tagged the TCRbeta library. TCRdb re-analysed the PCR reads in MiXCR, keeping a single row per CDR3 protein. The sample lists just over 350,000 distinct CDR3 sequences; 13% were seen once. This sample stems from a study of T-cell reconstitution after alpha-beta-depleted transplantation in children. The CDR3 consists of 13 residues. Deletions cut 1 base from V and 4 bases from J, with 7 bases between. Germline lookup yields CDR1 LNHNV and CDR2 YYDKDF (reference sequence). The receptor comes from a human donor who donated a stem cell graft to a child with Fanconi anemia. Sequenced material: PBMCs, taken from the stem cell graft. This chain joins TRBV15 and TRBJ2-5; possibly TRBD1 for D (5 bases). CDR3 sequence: CATSRGQGETQYF. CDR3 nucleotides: TGTGCCACCAGCAGAGGTCAGGGAGAGACCCAGTACTTC.